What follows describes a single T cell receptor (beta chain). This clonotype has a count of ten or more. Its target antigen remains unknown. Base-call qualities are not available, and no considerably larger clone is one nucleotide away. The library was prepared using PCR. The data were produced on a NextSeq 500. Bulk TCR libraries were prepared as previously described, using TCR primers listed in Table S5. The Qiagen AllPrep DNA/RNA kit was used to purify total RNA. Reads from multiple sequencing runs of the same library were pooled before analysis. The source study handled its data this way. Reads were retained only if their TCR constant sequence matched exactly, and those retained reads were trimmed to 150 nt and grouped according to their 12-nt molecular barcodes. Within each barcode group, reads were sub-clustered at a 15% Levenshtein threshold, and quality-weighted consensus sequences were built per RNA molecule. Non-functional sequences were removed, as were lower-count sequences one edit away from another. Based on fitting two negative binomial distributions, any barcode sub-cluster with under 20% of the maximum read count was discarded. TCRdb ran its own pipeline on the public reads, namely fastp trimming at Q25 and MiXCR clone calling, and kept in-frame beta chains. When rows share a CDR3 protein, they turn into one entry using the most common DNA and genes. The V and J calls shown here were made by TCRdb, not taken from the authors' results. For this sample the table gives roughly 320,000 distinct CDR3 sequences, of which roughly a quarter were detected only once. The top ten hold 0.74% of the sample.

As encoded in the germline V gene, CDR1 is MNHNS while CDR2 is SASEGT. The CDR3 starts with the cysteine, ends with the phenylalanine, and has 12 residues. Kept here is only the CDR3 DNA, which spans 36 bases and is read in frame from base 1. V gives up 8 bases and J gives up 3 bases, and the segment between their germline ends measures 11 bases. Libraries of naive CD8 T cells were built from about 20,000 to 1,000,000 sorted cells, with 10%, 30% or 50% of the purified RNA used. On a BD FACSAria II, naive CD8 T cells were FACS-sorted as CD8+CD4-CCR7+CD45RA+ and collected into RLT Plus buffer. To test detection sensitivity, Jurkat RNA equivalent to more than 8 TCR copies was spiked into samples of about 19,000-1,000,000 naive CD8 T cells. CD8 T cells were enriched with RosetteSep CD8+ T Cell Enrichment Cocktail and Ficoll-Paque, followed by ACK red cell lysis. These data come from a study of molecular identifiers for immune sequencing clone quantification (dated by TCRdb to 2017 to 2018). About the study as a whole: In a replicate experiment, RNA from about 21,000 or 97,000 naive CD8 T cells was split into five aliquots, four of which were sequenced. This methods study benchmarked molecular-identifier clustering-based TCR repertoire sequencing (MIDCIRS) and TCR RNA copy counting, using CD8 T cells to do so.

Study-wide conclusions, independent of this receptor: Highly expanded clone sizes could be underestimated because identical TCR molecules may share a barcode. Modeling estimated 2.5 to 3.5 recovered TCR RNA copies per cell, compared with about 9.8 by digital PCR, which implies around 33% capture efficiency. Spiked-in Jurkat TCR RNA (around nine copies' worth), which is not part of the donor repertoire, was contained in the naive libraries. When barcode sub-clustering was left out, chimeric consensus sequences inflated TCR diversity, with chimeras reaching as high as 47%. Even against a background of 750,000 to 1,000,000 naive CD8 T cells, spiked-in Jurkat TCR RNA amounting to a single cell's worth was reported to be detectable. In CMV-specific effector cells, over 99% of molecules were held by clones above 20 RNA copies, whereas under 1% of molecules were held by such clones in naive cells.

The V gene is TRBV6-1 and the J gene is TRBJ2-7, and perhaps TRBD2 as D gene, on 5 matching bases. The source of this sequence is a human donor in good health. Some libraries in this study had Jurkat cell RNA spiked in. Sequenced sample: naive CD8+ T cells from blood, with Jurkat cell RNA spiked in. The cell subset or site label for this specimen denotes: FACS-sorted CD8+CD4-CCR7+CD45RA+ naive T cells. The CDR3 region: CASYRRDYEQYF. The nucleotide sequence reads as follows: TGTGCCAGCTATAGACGGGACTACGAGCAGTACTTC.